This entry features one T cell receptor (beta chain) sequence. The target antigen is unknown. This entry is derived from a study of cytomegalovirus exposure and HLA in healthy donors. The method was immunoSEQ multiplex PCR; TCRdb's version includes in-frame clones alone and lacks a portion of them. Of approximately 100,000 clones in the sample, 88% are singletons; the top ten hold 1.5% to 2%. Study outcomes and limitations: Diagnosis of cytomegalovirus status made by the classifier reportedly showed high specificity and sensitivity.

CDR3 size: 14 residues. V lost 6 bases to trimming and J lost 7 bases; unmatched junction nucleotides: 5. Germline CDR1 and CDR2: MGHDK and SYGVNS. The rearrangement uses TRBV25-1 and TRBJ2-1, with 11 bases fitting TRBD2. The TCR comes from a woman between 18 and 29 years old in good health and CMV-seropositive. Material for sequencing was PBMCs. The CDR3 coding sequence is TGTGCCAGCAGACCGGGACTAGCGGAAAATGAGCAGTTCTTC. It translates to CASRPGLAENEQFF.